This T cell receptor (beta chain) was documented in a study of cytomegalovirus exposure and HLA in healthy donors. V was pared by 6 bases and J by 3 bases, with 4 bases of the junction left unmatched. The V gene's germline CDR1 is LNHDA and CDR2 SQIVND (reference sequence). The CDR3 has 13 residues. Findings of the study overall: In a later analysis, V- and J-gene trimming of beta chains associated with a DCLRE1C missense variant, replicated independently. In most subjects, TCR beta sequences reportedly gave accurate predictions of HLA-A and HLA-B alleles. In a later analysis, common viral pathogens appeared linked to several of the most significant clusters.

Details on this clone: Its cognate antigen is unknown.

Use of 60 Vbeta and 13 Jbeta primers characterized the PCR. Profiled with immunoSEQ multiplex PCR; TCRdb holds only in-frame clones, not every one. Of roughly 100,000 clones in the sample, over 70% were seen once. The J gene is TRBJ1-1, the V gene TRBV19, with TRBD1 identical over 7 bases. This receptor was taken from a man in his forties or fifties in good health and CMV-seronegative. Sequenced material: PBMCs. CDR3 coding DNA: TGTGCCAGTAGCCTCACAGGGGACACTGAAGCTTTCTTT. Translated: CASSLTGDTEAFF.